These 9 T cell receptor beta chains originate from one sample sequenced in a study of glioma-infiltrating T cells. Using RNA template, CDR3s of TCR alpha and beta were amplified with iRepertoire arm-PCR. TCRdb reprocessed the multiplex PCR reads with MiXCR, giving one entry per CDR3 protein. The sample holds about 93,000 distinct CDR3 sequences, approximately 40% seen once. The sequencing input was glioma tissue, nonneoplastic brain tissue, or PBMCs (not recorded which). These receptors originate from a human donor with low-grade glioma or glioblastoma, undergoing nonglioma brain surgery, or in good health (not recorded which).

Points on this clonotype: This may be a read error, as it is one base from a much larger clone. The V and J genes are TRBV5-4 and TRBJ2-7; D remains unclear. Germline V gene sequence: CDR1 SGHNT, CDR2 YYREEE (reference sequence). There are 13 residues in the CDR3. The CDR3 reads CDSSWKGSYEQYF. The CDR3 bases are TGTGACAGCAGCTGGAAGGGTTCCTACGAGCAGTACTTC. The variable domain in full, with the rest retrieved from reference TRBV5-4 and TRBJ2-7, is ETGVTQSPTHLIKTRGQQVTLRCSSQSGHNTVSWYQQALGQGPQFIFQYYREEENGRGNFPPRFSGLQFPNYSSELNVNALELDDSALYLCDSSWKGSYEQYFGPGTRLTVT.

Only a few counts were recorded for this clonotype. A much more abundant neighbour one base away suggests this may be a read error. The V call is TRBV7-2, the J call TRBJ2-2, with TRBD2 matching over 12 bases. This CDR3 has 16 residues. The junction had 5 bases not matched to a gene; V was cut back by 5 bases and J by 4 bases. Looked up from germline, CDR1 is SGHTA and CDR2 is FQGNSA. The CDR3 sequence: CASSALAGGSTGELFF. CDR3 DNA: TGTGCCAGCAGCGCCCTAGCGGGGGGGTCCACCGGGGAGCTGTTTTTT.

This clonotype was seen at least ten times. This chain links TRBV2 with TRBJ1-1; D gene ambiguous. This CDR3 contains 13 residues. V was trimmed by 5 bases and J by 8 bases, leaving 15 bases between them. Looked up from germline, CDR1 is SNHLY and CDR2 is FYNNEI. The CDR3 is CASSSRQDLEAFF. CDR3 nucleotides: TGTGCCAGCAGTTCAAGGCAGGACCTCGAAGCTTTCTTT.

The rearrangement joins TRBV5-4 to TRBJ2-2; no clear D. The germline V gene has CDR1 SGHNT and CDR2 YYREEE (reference sequence). The CDR3 contains 15 residues. Deletions cut 4 bases from V and 2 bases from J, with 12 bases between. This chain's CDR3 is CASSVGGPNTGELFF. The CDR3, as DNA: TGTGCCAGCAGCGTAGGCGGACCTAACACCGGGGAGCTGTTTTTT.

A remark on this clonotype: Given the absence of the conserved phenylalanine or tryptophan at the CDR3 end, a read error is likely. The chain employs TRBV20-1 and TRBJ1-1; TRBD1 is a possible D gene (5 bases). The CDR3 runs 14 residues. Trimming took 0 bases from V and 4 from J, leaving 12 bases between them. Per germline, CDR1 DFQATT and CDR2 SNEGSKA (reference sequence). The DNA for the CDR3 is TGCAGTGCTAGAGACACCAGGGCGGTCACTGAAGCTTTCCTT. It specifies CSARDTRAVTEAFL.

With regard to this clonotype: This may be a read error, as it is one base from a much larger clone. The gene calls are TRBV7-2 and TRBJ2-1, with 9 bases that match TRBD1. Losses at the gene ends were 5 bases for V and 9 bases for J; bases not matched to a gene: 11. The CDR3 runs to 15 residues. Germline V CDR1 and CDR2: SGHTA, FQGNSA. The CDR3: CASSRQDRGSGEQFF. In DNA form, the CDR3 reads TGTGCCAGCAGCCGCCAGGACAGGGGAAGCGGTGAGCAGTTCTTC.

This clonotype was observed many times. The rearrangement joins TRBV15 to TRBJ1-1, with D maybe TRBD1 (5 bases). Per the germline V gene, CDR1 is LNHNV and CDR2 is YYDKDF (reference sequence). This CDR3 comprises 14 residues. The V end lost 4 bases, the J end lost 5 bases, and 14 bases lay between the germline ends. The DNA for the CDR3 is TGTGCCACCAGCAATCAGGGCGTTTGGACTGAAGCTTTCTTT. Translation: CATSNQGVWTEAFF. The full variable domain, rest sourced from reference TRBV15 and TRBJ1-1, is DAMVIQNPRYQVTQFGKPVTLSCSQTLNHNVMYWYQQKSSQAPKLLFHYYDKDFNNEADTPDNFQSRRPNTSFCFLDIRSPGLGDTAMYLCATSNQGVWTEAFFGQGTRLTVV.

This clonotype was found many times. This chain links TRBV28 with TRBJ1-1; D is undetermined. CDR3 size: 14 residues. CDR1 MDHEN and CDR2 SYDVKM come from the germline V gene. V lost 6 bases and J lost 5, with 16 bases in between. The DNA of the CDR3 is TGTGCCAGCAGCCCTAGTCGGATACGGACTGAAGCTTTCTTT. Encoded protein: CASSPSRIRTEAFF.

This clonotype was detected many times. The CDR3 coding sequence is TGTGCCAGCCGACCTCCCTCGTTGACCCAACCTCATTTT. Protein product: CASRPPSLTQPHF. The gene calls are TRBV28 and TRBJ1-5; no definite D call. V shed 8 bases and J shed 16 bases, with 24 bases lying between them. CDR1 is MDHEN, CDR2 SYDVKM, per germline. The CDR3 spans 13 residues.